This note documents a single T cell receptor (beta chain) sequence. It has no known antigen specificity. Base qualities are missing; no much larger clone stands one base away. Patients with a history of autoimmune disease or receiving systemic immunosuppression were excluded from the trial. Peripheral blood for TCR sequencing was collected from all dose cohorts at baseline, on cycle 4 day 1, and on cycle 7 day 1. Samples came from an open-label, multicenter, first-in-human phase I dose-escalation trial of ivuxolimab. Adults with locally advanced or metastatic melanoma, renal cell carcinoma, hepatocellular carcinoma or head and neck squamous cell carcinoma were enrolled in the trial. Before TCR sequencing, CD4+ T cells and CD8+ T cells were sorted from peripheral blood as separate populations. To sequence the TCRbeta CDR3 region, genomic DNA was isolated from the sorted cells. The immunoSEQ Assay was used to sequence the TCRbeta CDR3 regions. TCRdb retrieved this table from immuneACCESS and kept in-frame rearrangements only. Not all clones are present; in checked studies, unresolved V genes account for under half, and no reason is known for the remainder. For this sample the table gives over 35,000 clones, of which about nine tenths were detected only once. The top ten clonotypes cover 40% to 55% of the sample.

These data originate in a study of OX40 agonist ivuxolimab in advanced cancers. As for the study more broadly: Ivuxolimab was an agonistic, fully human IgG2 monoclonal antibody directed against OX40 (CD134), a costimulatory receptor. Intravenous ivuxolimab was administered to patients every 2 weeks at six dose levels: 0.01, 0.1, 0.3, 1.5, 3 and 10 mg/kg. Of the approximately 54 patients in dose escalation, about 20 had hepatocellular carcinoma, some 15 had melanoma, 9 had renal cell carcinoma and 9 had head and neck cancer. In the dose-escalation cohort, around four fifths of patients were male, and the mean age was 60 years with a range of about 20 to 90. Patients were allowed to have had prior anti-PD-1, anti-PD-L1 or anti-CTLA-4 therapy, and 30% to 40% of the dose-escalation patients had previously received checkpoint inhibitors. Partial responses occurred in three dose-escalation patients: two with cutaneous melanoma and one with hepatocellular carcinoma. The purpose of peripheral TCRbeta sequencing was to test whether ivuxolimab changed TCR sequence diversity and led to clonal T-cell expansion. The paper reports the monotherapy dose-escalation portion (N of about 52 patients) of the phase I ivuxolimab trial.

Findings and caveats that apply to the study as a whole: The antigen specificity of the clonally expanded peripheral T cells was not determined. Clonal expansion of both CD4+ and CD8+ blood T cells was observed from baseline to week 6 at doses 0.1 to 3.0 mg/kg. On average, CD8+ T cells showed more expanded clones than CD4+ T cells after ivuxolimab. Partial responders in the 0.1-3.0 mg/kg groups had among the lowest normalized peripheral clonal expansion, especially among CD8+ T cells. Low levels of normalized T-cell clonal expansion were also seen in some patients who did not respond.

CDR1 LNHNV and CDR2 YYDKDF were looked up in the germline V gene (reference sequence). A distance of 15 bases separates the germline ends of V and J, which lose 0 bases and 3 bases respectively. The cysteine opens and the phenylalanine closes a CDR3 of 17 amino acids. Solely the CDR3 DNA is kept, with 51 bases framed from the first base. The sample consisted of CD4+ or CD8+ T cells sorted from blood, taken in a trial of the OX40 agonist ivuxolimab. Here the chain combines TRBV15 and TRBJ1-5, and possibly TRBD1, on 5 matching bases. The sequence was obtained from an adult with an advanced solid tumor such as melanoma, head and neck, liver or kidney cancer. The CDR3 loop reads CATSRDPLDSPNQPQHF. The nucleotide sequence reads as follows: TGTGCCACCAGCAGAGATCCACTTGACAGCCCCAATCAGCCCCAGCATTTT.